This T cell receptor (beta chain) comes out of a study of T cell responses to AZD1222 COVID-19 vaccine. Study summary: Doses given second, at about 4 or about 12 weeks, were pooled.

In regard to this clone: Its matching antigen is unknown.

This CDR3 has 18 amino acids. Germline CDR1 SGHNT, CDR2 YYREEE (reference sequence). Germline trimming cut 2 bases from V and 2 bases from J; bases unmatched to any gene: 10. TCRdb keeps only in-frame clones here, not all; method: immunoSEQ multiplex PCR. The sample includes 95,000 to 150,000 clones, roughly 84% seen only once; the top ten take about 10%. Study observations and caveats: Baseline seropositivity occurred in only a handful of AZD1222 recipients.

This sequence originates from an adult in good health. The sample consisted of peripheral blood, taken on day 0 of AZD1222 vaccination. This chain joins TRBV5-4 and TRBJ2-7, with 13 nucleotides matching TRBD2. The CDR3 loop is CASSFGLAGALVPYEQYF. The DNA for the CDR3 is TGTGCCAGCAGCTTCGGACTAGCGGGGGCCCTCGTCCCCTACGAGCAGTACTTC.